The clone carrying this TCR beta chain was counted many times. Its antigen is still unknown. This entry belongs to a study of T cells in Graves' hyperthyroidism and ophthalmopathy. Whole-study findings and limits: Most thyroid clonotypes expanded above 0.001 were also detected in blood.

The CDR3 runs to 16 residues. After removal of 5 bases from V and 0 bases from J, the junction contained 5 bases not matched to a gene. Germline CDR1 reads SGHAT; CDR2 reads FQNNGV. Amplified regions were TCR beta CDR3 sequences from RNA transcripts. When the TCR CDR3 underwent first-round RT-PCR, the HTBI primer set was used. TCRdb passed the multiplex PCR reads through MiXCR, listing each CDR3 protein once. This sample has about 600,000 distinct CDR3 sequences; around 16% occur once, and the top ten carry roughly 3.5%. The sequenced material came from blood. The chain is built from TRBV11-2 and TRBJ2-1; 9 bases fit TRBD2. The TCR was taken from a woman in her forties with Graves' ophthalmopathy. The CDR3 DNA reads as TGTGCCAGCAGCCCTAGCGGGGCGAGCTCCTACAATGAGCAGTTCTTC. As protein: CASSPSGASSYNEQFF.